This T cell receptor beta chain was sequenced in a study of Graves' ophthalmopathy and Graves' hyperthyroidism. Study as a whole: Absence of ophthalmopathy within 18 months of follow-up defined stable hyperthyroidism.

Whole-study results and caveats: It was with roughly 71% sensitivity and around 75% specificity that the model predicted ophthalmopathy progression. Blood also carried most expanded thyroid clonotypes exceeding 0.001 frequency.

Using RNA transcripts, the TCR beta CDR3 regions were amplified. Second-round multiplex PCR came after first-round RT-PCR with HTBI primers. MiXCR was run by TCRdb on the multiplex PCR reads, yielding one entry per CDR3 protein. The repertoire includes about 1.1 million distinct CDR3 sequences, roughly two fifths of them detected once, and more than 9.5% sits in the top ten. Hyperthyroidism patients had new diagnoses, durations under 2 months, and ages of 18 to 65. This clonotype was observed many times. Its antigen is unidentified. Trimming shortened V by 4 bases and J by 0 bases, and 7 bases separated the two germline ends. This CDR3 contains 14 residues. Germline lookup yields CDR1 SNHLY and CDR2 FYNNEI.

The rearrangement uses TRBV2 and TRBJ1-5; D remains ambiguous. The clonotype comes from an adult man with Graves' hyperthyroidism. Sequenced input: peripheral blood or thyroid tissue (not recorded which). The CDR3, as DNA: TGTGCCAGCAGTGCGGCCGTTAGCAATCAGCCCCAGCATTTT. Its translation: CASSAAVSNQPQHF.